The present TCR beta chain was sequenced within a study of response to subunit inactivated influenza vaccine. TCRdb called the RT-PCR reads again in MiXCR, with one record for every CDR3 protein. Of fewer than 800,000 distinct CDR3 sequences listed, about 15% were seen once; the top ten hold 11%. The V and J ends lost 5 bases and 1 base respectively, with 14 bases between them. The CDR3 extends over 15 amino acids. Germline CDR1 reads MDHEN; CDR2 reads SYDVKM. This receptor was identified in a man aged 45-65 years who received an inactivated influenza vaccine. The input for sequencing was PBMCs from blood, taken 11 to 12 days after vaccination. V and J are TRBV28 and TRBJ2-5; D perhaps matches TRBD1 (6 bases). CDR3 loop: CASSPLTGIQETQYF. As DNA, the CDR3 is TGTGCCAGCAGTCCCTTAACAGGGATCCAAGAGACCCAGTACTTC.